What follows are 20 T cell receptor beta chains derived from one specimen sequenced in a study of blood T cell repertoires in COVID-19. Generated by immunoSEQ multiplex PCR, the TCRdb table keeps only in-frame clones and is missing some. The sample records around 370,000 clones, 88% being singletons. The specimen was peripheral blood. The receptors come from a woman in her seventies with COVID-19, enrolled during active disease.

The V and J genes are TRBV28 and TRBJ1-5; possibly TRBD1 for D (5 bases). This CDR3 comprises 15 residues. From germline, CDR1 is MDHEN and CDR2 SYDVKM. V was pared by 3 bases and J by 1 base, with 10 bases between. In DNA, the CDR3 is TGTGCCAGCAGTTTTTTAGGGGTGAGCAATCAGCCCCAGCATTTT. The encoded protein is CASSFLGVSNQPQHF.

The gene calls are TRBV29-1 and TRBJ1-2, with D hard to call. CDR3 length: 14 residues. V shed 3 bases and J shed 6 bases, with 17 bases lying between them. Germline-derived CDR1 and CDR2 are SQVTM and ANQGSEA. CDR3 loop: CSVETGSRSDGYTF. As DNA, the CDR3 is TGCAGCGTTGAGACCGGGAGCCGCTCTGATGGCTACACCTTC.

The chain carries TRBV6-5 and TRBJ1-2; D is possibly TRBD1 (6 bases). CDR3 size: 13 residues. Germline lookup yields CDR1 MNHEY and CDR2 SVGAGI. Trimming pared 6 bases from V and 4 bases from J, leaving 12 bases between. CDR3: CASRTTGSYGYTF. The CDR3 DNA follows: TGTGCCAGCAGGACCACAGGGAGCTATGGCTACACCTTC.

The chain recombines TRBV6-5 with TRBJ1-1, with D perhaps matching TRBD1 (6 bases). Germline values: CDR1 MNHEY, CDR2 SVGAGI. The V and J ends lost 5 bases and 4 bases respectively, with 17 bases between them. The CDR3 covers 15 residues. CDR3: CASSSLGGARTEAFF. For the CDR3, the DNA is TGTGCCAGCAGTAGTCTGGGGGGGGCGCGCACTGAAGCTTTCTTT.

This chain uses TRBV7-9 with TRBJ2-1, with 10 bases aligning to TRBD1. V shed 3 bases, J shed 8 bases, and the junction held 7 bases outside the gene matches. Germline assignment: CDR1 SEHNR and CDR2 FQNEAQ (reference sequence). This CDR3 is built from 15 residues. CDR3 nucleotides: TGTGCCAGCAGCTTTACCGGGACAGGGGTCTATGAGCAGTTCTTC. This encodes CASSFTGTGVYEQFF.

The chain links TRBV19 to TRBJ1-2, with TRBD1 matching over 8 bases. Trimming cost V 5 bases and J 3 bases; bases outside gene matches: 5. In germline, CDR1 is LNHDA, CDR2 SQIVND (reference sequence). This CDR3 comprises 14 residues. As DNA, the CDR3 is TGTGCCAGTAGTGATCGACAGGGGTACTATGGCTACACCTTC. Translating it yields CASSDRQGYYGYTF.

This rearrangement joins TRBV21-1 to TRBJ2-1; the listed D gene, TRBD2, was not tested against the DNA. TRBV21-1 is given as a pseudogene. The CDR3 consists of 14 residues. CDR3 nucleotides: TGTGCCAGCATCGGGATAGCGGGGGTGAATGAGCAGTTCTTC. Translation gives CASIGIAGVNEQFF.

V usage is TRBV5-1 and J usage is TRBJ1-3, with D possibly matching TRBD1 (6 bases). Trimming removed 4 bases at V and 1 base at J, with 9 bases between. Germline V lookup: CDR1 SGHRS, CDR2 YFSETQ. This CDR3 comprises 14 residues. CDR3 sequence reads: CASSTGTSGNTIYF. The CDR3 region has the DNA TGCGCCAGCAGCACCGGGACATCTGGAAACACCATATATTTT. Together with reference TRBV5-1 and TRBJ1-3, the CDR3 gives the full variable domain: KAGVTQTPRYLIKTRGQQVTLSCSPISGHRSVSWYQQTPGQGLQFLFEYFSETQRNKGNFPGRFSGRQFSNSRSEMNVSTLELGDSALYLCASSTGTSGNTIYFGEGSWLTVV.

V usage is TRBV30 and J usage is TRBJ1-2, with 9 bases lining up with TRBD1. The CDR3 is made up of 13 amino acids. The germline V gene has CDR1 GTSNPN and CDR2 SVGIG (reference sequence). V was clipped by 5 bases and J by 2 bases; unmatched bases: 3. For the CDR3, the DNA is TGTGCCTGGGTGACAGGGGGAAACTATGGCTACACCTTC. Residues: CAWVTGGNYGYTF.

This chain connects TRBV10-1 to TRBJ2-3; D might be TRBD2 (5 bases). The V end lost 3 bases, the J end lost 4 bases, and 8 bases lay between the germline ends. This CDR3 comprises 13 residues. Germline V gene lookup returns CDR1 WNHNN and CDR2 SYGVQD (reference sequence). CDR3 DNA: TGCGCCAGCAGTGAAGGGAGCCCAGATACGCAGTATTTT. This codes for CASSEGSPDTQYF.

The chain uses TRBV5-1 and TRBJ2-7; a possible D gene is TRBD1 (5 bases). Germline CDR1 reads SGHRS; CDR2 reads YFSETQ. The CDR3 contains 14 residues. The V gene lost 4 bases and the J gene lost 0 bases, with 11 bases spanning the gap. CDR3: CASSPGSLSYEQYF. CDR3 coding DNA: TGCGCCAGCAGCCCAGGGTCTCTCTCCTACGAGCAGTACTTC.

The chain couples TRBV3-1 (or the pseudogene TRBV3-2) to TRBJ1-3; 8 bases match TRBD1. V was pared by 3 bases and J by 3 bases, with 13 bases of the junction left unmatched. This CDR3 has 18 amino acids. The germline CDR1 and CDR2 sequences are LGHDT and YNNKEL (reference sequence). The CDR3 DNA is TGTGCCAGCAGCCATGAGATCCCCGGACAGGGAGGTGGAAACACCATATATTTT. This translates into CASSHEIPGQGGGNTIYF.

The chain combines TRBV7-8 with TRBJ2-2; 11 bases map to TRBD2. Germline CDR1 and CDR2: SGHVS and FQNEAQ. CDR3 size: 16 residues. The V and J ends lost 4 bases and 5 bases, in that order; junction bases with no gene match: 6. CDR3 sequence reads: CASSSLRLAGTGELFF. DNA for the CDR3: TGTGCCAGCAGCTCGCTACGACTAGCGGGGACCGGGGAGCTGTTTTTT.

The gene calls are TRBV11-2 and TRBJ1-2; 7 bases match TRBD1. CDR1 and CDR2 from the germline V gene are SGHAT and FQNNGV. The V gene end was trimmed by 1 base and the J gene end by 4 bases; junction bases not matched to a gene: 3. This CDR3 spans 14 amino acids. CDR3 sequence reads: CASSLAGGPYGYTF. CDR3 nucleotide sequence: TGTGCCAGCAGCTTAGCAGGGGGGCCCTATGGCTACACCTTC. The full variable domain, in which reference TRBV11-2 and TRBJ1-2 provide the parts outside the CDR3, is EAGVAQSPRYKIIEKRQSVAFWCNPISGHATLYWYQQILGQGPKLLIQFQNNGVVDDSQLPKDRFSAERLKGVDSTLKIQPAKLEDSAVYLCASSLAGGPYGYTFGSGTRLTVV.

This clone has only one observation. This chain connects TRBV6-2 or TRBV6-3 to TRBJ1-5, with D possibly matching TRBD1 (5 bases). This CDR3 is 14 amino acids long. Germline CDR1 MNHEY, CDR2 SVGEGT. V lost 4 bases, J lost 6 bases, and 13 bases lay in between. CDR3 nucleotide sequence: TGTGCCAGCAGTTGGGCGGGGCAGGGTCAGCCCCAGCATTTT. It translates to CASSWAGQGQPQHF.

CDR3 residues: CASSLAAGFGNTIYF. Here the CDR3 DNA reads TGTGCCAGCAGCTTAGCTGCAGGGTTTGGAAACACCATATATTTT. The V gene is TRBV7-2, the J gene TRBJ1-3; possible D gene TRBD1, 5 bases. This CDR3 contains 15 residues. Germline lookup yields CDR1 SGHTA and CDR2 FQGNSA. The V end was cut by 0 bases, the J end by 3 bases, with 9 bases between.

The rearrangement links TRBV27 to TRBJ2-1, with a tentative D call TRBD1 (6 bases). Germline CDR1 reads MNHEY; CDR2 reads SMNVEV (reference sequence). V gave up 4 bases and J gave up 3 bases, with 13 bases separating them. This CDR3 spans 15 amino acids. CDR3 DNA sequence: TGTGCCAGCAGTTCAGGGGTGATGTACTACAATGAGCAGTTCTTC. Amino acids: CASSSGVMYYNEQFF.

This chain uses TRBV29-1 with TRBJ2-7, with 7 bases identical to TRBD2. The CDR3 is 14 residues long. Looked up from germline, CDR1 is SQVTM and CDR2 is ANQGSEA. V lost 1 base, J lost 7 bases, and 10 bases stayed unmatched. For the CDR3, the DNA is TGCAGCGTTGAAGGAGCGGGGCGCTCCAATGAGCAGTACTTC. Translation gives CSVEGAGRSNEQYF.

This chain connects TRBV7-2 to TRBJ2-7, with 10 bases identical to TRBD1. The CDR3 is made up of 15 amino acids. The V and J ends lost 2 bases and 1 base, in that order; junction bases with no gene match: 2. Germline loops: CDR1 SGHTA, CDR2 FQGNSA. This CDR3 is CASSLSGQGSYEQYF. DNA for the CDR3: TGTGCCAGCAGCTTATCGGGACAGGGGTCCTACGAGCAGTACTTC.

The rearrangement links TRBV24-1 to TRBJ2-5; 9 bases line up with TRBD1. The V gene's germline CDR1 is KGHDR and CDR2 SFDVKD. The CDR3 totals 16 residues. Trimming removed 5 bases from V and 5 bases from J; junction bases left unmatched: 11. The CDR3 here is CATSVGGTGSAETQYF. Here the CDR3 DNA reads TGTGCCACCAGTGTGGGTGGGACAGGGAGCGCGGAGACCCAGTACTTC.